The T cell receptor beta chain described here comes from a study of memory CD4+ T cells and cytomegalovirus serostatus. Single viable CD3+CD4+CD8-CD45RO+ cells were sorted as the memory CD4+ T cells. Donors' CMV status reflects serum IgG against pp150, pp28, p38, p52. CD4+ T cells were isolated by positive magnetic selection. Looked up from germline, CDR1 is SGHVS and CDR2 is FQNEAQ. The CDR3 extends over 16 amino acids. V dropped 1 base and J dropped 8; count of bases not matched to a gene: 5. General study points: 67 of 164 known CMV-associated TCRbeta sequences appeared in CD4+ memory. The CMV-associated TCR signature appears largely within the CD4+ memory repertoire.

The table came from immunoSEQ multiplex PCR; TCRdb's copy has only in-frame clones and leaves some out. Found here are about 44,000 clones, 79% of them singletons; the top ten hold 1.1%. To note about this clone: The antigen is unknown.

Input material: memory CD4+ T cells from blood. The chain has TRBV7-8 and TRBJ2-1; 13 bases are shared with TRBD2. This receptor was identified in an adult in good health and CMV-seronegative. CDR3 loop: CASSLGLAGGFDEQFF. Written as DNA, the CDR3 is TGTGCCAGCAGCTTAGGACTAGCGGGAGGTTTCGATGAGCAGTTCTTC.